This record looks at one TCR beta chain sequence and its context. Its antigen specificity is not known. Per-base qualities were not stored, and no clone one base away is much larger. TCR beta CDR3 regions were amplified from RNA transcripts. A first-round RT-PCR of the TCR CDR3 used the HTBI primer set with the Qiagen OneStep RT-PCR kit. The libraries were constructed in a second round of multiplex PCR and then size-selected and purified. Sequencing of the libraries was done on an Illumina HiSeq2000 using paired-end 100 bp reads. Under the source paper's analysis protocol: Raw data were processed with SOAPnuke, discarding reads with adapters, uncalled bases, mean Phred below 15, or no exact constant-primer or identifier match. COPE v1.2.5 was used to merge the high-quality paired reads, and each unique nucleotide sequence was defined as a clonotype. MiTCR v1.1 was used to align the clonotypes against IMGT TRBV, TRBD and TRBJ reference segments. Analysis was restricted to V-J combinations with a frequency above 0.0001, which covered 98% to 99.2% of repertoires. A TCS score was defined as the ratio of F50 (clonal expansion) to E x V (chaos), with BLOSUM62-based TCRdist applied between CDR3 peptides within each V-J. Welch's t-statistics and random forest reduced fewer than 600 V-J features to roughly 13, which were used in a naive Bayes classifier (R e1071). Thyroid-blood repertoire similarity was quantified with the Morisita-Horn index. Starting from the raw public reads, TCRdb applied fastp trimming at Q25, assembled clones with MiXCR and retained in-frame beta chains. Rows merge per CDR3 protein into single entries with the most common DNA and genes. The V and J calls and clone size are TCRdb's, not the authors'. For this sample the table gives under 130,000 distinct CDR3 sequences, of which around 50% were detected only once. The ten largest clones represent about 28% of the sample.

Graves' hyperthyroidism was defined as stable when no progression to ophthalmopathy occurred over 18 months of follow-up. Hyperthyroidism patients were newly diagnosed, had a disease duration of under 2 months, and were aged 18 to 65 years. The study excluded patients with uncontrolled infections, other autoimmune diseases, pregnancy or lactation. Diagnoses were based on clinical symptoms, serum thyroxine and TRAb, thyroid ultrasound and orbital computed tomography. PBMCs were separated from about 10 ml of fresh peripheral blood using Ficoll-Paque density gradient centrifugation. Total RNA was extracted with Trizol reagent, and quality was checked on an Agilent 2100 Bioanalyzer. The CDR3 measures 17 amino acids from cysteine to phenylalanine. Just the 51-base CDR3 DNA is kept, in frame starting at base 1. The CDR1 and CDR2 encoded by the germline V gene are SQVTM and ANQGSEA. Relative to germline, V is 6 bases shorter and J is 0 bases shorter, with 21 bases between their ends.

The data belong to a study of T cells in Graves' hyperthyroidism and ophthalmopathy (dated by TCRdb to about 2019). Describing the broader study: Peripheral blood was collected at initial diagnosis, before any treatment. The roughly 90 discovery patients were divided at random into training and test sets in a 7:3 ratio. Once sampling was done, hyperthyroidism patients were given methimazole at a starting dose of 30 mg daily, whereas ophthalmopathy patients were given high-dose intravenous methylprednisolone. To identify TCR V-J signatures that set the groups apart, the researchers used a discovery cohort of roughly 100 patients, made up of 43 with Graves' ophthalmopathy and about 60 with stable Graves' hyperthyroidism. Prospective prediction of ophthalmopathy was tested in an independent validation cohort of fewer than 20 hyperthyroidism patients and around 16 patients who later progressed to ophthalmopathy. The paper describes TCR Vbeta CDR3 sequencing of 135 peripheral blood samples, made up of 43 ophthalmopathy patients, approximately 73 hyperthyroidism patients and some 17 progressor patients. In addition, the study compared T-cell repertoires in thyroid tissue and in blood from roughly six Graves' hyperthyroidism patients.

General study outcomes and caveats: Most expanded thyroid clonotypes (frequency above 0.001) were also found in blood, which suggests that blood repertoires may mirror thyroid immune responses. No statistical method was used to set the sample size in advance, and investigators knew the group allocation. In validation, the model predicted progression to ophthalmopathy with roughly 70% sensitivity and about 73% specificity, a median of 6.5 months before onset. A model built on a 13 V-J signature distinguished ophthalmopathy from stable hyperthyroidism, reaching 87.88% sensitivity and under 84% specificity in cross-validation and 80%/75% in testing.

The chain uses TRBV29-1 and TRBJ1-5, with a weak D call of TRBD1 (5 bases match). Sequencing was carried out using blood. The receptor's source is a middle-aged man with Graves' hyperthyroidism. The CDR3 reads as follows: CSVLEAGPTYSNQPQHF. The sequenced DNA is TGCAGCGTCCTAGAGGCGGGGCCTACGTATAGCAATCAGCCCCAGCATTTT.